Below, 8 T cell receptor beta chains from the same sample are listed, as sequenced in a study of blood T cell repertoires in COVID-19. Sequencing was performed with immunoSEQ multiplex PCR; in TCRdb, only in-frame clones are kept and a portion is missing. This table has over 200,000 clones, about 80% appearing once. The sample consisted of peripheral blood. These receptors originate from a woman in her thirties or forties with active or convalescent COVID-19.

This clone was counted once. The V call is TRBV7-9, the J call TRBJ1-2, with 10 bases fitting TRBD1. Germline values: CDR1 SEHNR, CDR2 FQNEAQ (reference sequence). The V and J ends lost 5 bases and 5 bases, in that order; junction bases with no gene match: 2. The CDR3 has 13 residues. CDR3 protein: CASSQGQGYGYTF. CDR3 bases: TGTGCCAGCAGCCAGGGACAGGGGTATGGCTACACCTTC.

A remark on this clone: The sample holds other DNA sequences that translate to the same CDR3. The chain couples TRBV30 to TRBJ2-7; D is possibly TRBD2 (6 bases). Trimming took off 3 bases at V and 4 bases at J, with 16 bases between the two ends. CDR3 size: 14 residues. Germline V CDR1 and CDR2: GTSNPN, SVGIG (reference sequence). CDR3 sequence reads: CAWRGGGARYEQYF. CDR3 DNA sequence: TGTGCCTGGAGGGGAGGTGGGGCCAGGTACGAGCAGTACTTC.

V is TRBV6-5 and J is TRBJ2-3; the match to TRBD2 covers 8 bases. The CDR3 sequence is 13 residues long. The V and J ends lost 7 bases and 3 bases, in that order; junction bases with no gene match: 3. Looked up from germline, CDR1 is MNHEY and CDR2 is SVGAGI. CDR3 amino acids: CASTGLVTDTQYF. The DNA of the CDR3 is TGTGCCAGCACGGGACTAGTTACAGATACGCAGTATTTT.

The CDR3 sequence: CAWSWRLGADTQYF. The CDR3, as DNA: TGTGCCTGGAGTTGGAGACTAGGGGCAGATACGCAGTATTTT. The V and J genes are TRBV30 and TRBJ2-3; maybe TRBD2 (6 bases). V was clipped by 2 bases and J by 4 bases, with 13 bases between them. Germline V gene sequence: CDR1 GTSNPN, CDR2 SVGIG (reference sequence). The CDR3 totals 14 residues.

The rearrangement uses TRBV7-2 and TRBJ1-4, with a possible D match to TRBD1 (5 bases). Trimming shortened V by 2 bases and J by 7 bases, and 14 bases separated the two germline ends. Germline lookup yields CDR1 SGHTA and CDR2 FQGNSA. This CDR3 comprises 15 residues. The CDR3 here is CASSLIVSGGEKLFF. The CDR3 DNA follows: TGTGCCAGCAGCTTAATAGTTTCCGGGGGTGAAAAACTGTTTTTT. Complete variable domain (other parts from reference TRBV7-2 and TRBJ1-4): GAGVSQSPSNKVTEKGKDVELRCDPISGHTALYWYRQSLGQGLEFLIYFQGNSAPDKSGLPSDRFSAERTGGSVSTLTIQRTQQEDSAVYLCASSLIVSGGEKLFFGSGTQLSVL.

This clone was found once. The genes are TRBV29-1 and TRBJ2-7, with 12 positions matching TRBD1. From germline, CDR1 is SQVTM and CDR2 ANQGSEA. This CDR3 is built from 13 residues. V lost 8 bases and J lost 7; bases outside the gene matches: 9. The CDR3 loop reads CSSKGQGASEQYF. CDR3 sequence (DNA): TGCAGCTCAAAGGGACAGGGGGCTAGTGAGCAGTACTTC.

J is TRBJ2-1 and V is TRBV24-1; 7 bases are a match to TRBD2. Germline values: CDR1 KGHDR, CDR2 SFDVKD. Trimming took 4 bases from V and 9 from J; bases not matched to a gene: 8. The CDR3 contains 14 residues. The CDR3, as DNA: TGTGCCACCAGTGACTCTACCCTAGCGGTTGAGCAGTTCTTC. Translating it yields CATSDSTLAVEQFF.

This chain joins TRBV30 and TRBJ1-6; no clear D. CDR1 is GTSNPN and CDR2 is SVGIG in the germline V gene (reference sequence). Deletions cut 1 base from V and 14 bases from J, with 12 bases between. This CDR3 is built from 12 residues. For the CDR3, the DNA is TGTGCCTGGAGTGCCCCCTCGGGGACCCTCCACTTT. This encodes CAWSAPSGTLHF. Combining the CDR3 with reference TRBV30 and TRBJ1-6 gives the whole variable domain SQTIHQWPATLVQPVGSPLSLECTVEGTSNPNLYWYRQAAGRGLQLLFYSVGIGQISSEVPQNLSASRPQDRQFILSSKKLLLSDSGFYLCAWSAPSGTLHFGNGTRLTVT.